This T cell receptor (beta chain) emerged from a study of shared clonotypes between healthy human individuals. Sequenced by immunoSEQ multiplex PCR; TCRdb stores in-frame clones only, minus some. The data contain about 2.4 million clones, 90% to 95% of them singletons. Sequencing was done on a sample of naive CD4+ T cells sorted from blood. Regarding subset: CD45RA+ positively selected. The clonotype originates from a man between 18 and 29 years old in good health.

The CDR3 is CASSDSGPGLYEQYF. The CDR3 region has the DNA TGTGCCAGCAGTGATTCCGGGCCAGGACTCTACGAGCAGTACTTC. The V and J genes are TRBV2 and TRBJ2-7; D possibly corresponds to TRBD2 (5 bases). This CDR3 spans 15 amino acids. Germline CDR1 and CDR2: SNHLY and FYNNEI. The V and J ends lost 3 bases and 3 bases respectively, with 15 bases between them.